The 5 T cell receptor beta chains in this list originate from one sample, sequenced in a study of OX40 agonist ivuxolimab in advanced cancers. Assay: immunoSEQ multiplex PCR; the TCRdb copy retains only in-frame clones and omits some. Among about 100,000 clones, just over 90% were seen once, and the ten largest hold approximately 0.3%. The sequencing used CD4+ or CD8+ T cells sorted from blood, collected in a trial of the OX40 agonist ivuxolimab. Receptor source: an adult with an advanced solid tumor such as melanoma, head and neck, liver or kidney cancer.

J is TRBJ2-7 and V is TRBV11-2; 10 bases are a match to TRBD2. The CDR3 loop spans 12 amino acids. The V and J ends lost 5 bases and 6 bases, in that order; junction bases with no gene match: 1. Germline V gives CDR1 SGHAT, CDR2 FQNNGV. The chain's CDR3 is CASSRLAGEQYF. The CDR3 DNA reads as TGTGCCAGCAGCCGACTAGCGGGCGAGCAGTACTTC.

The chain is built from TRBV29-1 and TRBJ2-3, with D uncertain. Germline CDR1 SQVTM, CDR2 ANQGSEA. V gave up 3 bases and J gave up 2 bases, with 12 bases separating them. The CDR3 is 14 residues long. CDR3 sequence reads: CSVEGGPLTDTQYF. The CDR3 coding sequence is TGCAGCGTTGAGGGCGGACCCCTCACAGATACGCAGTATTTT.

The V gene is TRBV28, the J gene TRBJ1-5; TRBD1 is a possible D gene (5 bases). CDR1 is MDHEN and CDR2 is SYDVKM in the germline V gene. The ends were cut back, 6 bases at V and 3 bases at J, with 9 bases in the middle. The CDR3 covers 13 residues. The CDR3 DNA reads as TGTGCCAGCAGGGGGGGGTTCAATCAGCCCCAGCATTTT. Residues: CASRGGFNQPQHF.

The chain uses TRBV27 and TRBJ2-7; 9 nucleotides match TRBD2. V lost 6 bases and J lost 4; bases outside the gene matches: 4. Germline CDR1 MNHEY, CDR2 SMNVEV (reference sequence). The length of the CDR3 is 13 residues. The CDR3 loop is CASRLAGVYEQYF. The CDR3 DNA is TGTGCCAGCAGATTAGCGGGAGTGTACGAGCAGTACTTC.

The chain joins TRBV28 to TRBJ2-1; 9 bases agree with TRBD2. Losses at the gene ends were 7 bases for V and 9 bases for J; bases not matched to a gene: 7. CDR1 MDHEN and CDR2 SYDVKM come from the germline V gene. The length of the CDR3 is 13 residues. The CDR3 nucleotides read TGTGCCAGCATCGGTAGCGGGAGCCGTGAGCAGTTCTTC. It encodes CASIGSGSREQFF.